This T cell receptor beta chain appears in the sequencing data of a study of cytomegalovirus exposure and HLA in healthy donors. Study-wide results and caveats: The study had only CMV serostatus as immune exposure information. Follow-up analysis found HLA locus-dependent TCR association rates, highest for DRB1 and lowest for HLA-C. Later analysis indicated greater clonal expansion among HLA-associated TCR beta chains than among equally common other chains. Near-uniform donor sequencing depth was presumed by presence/absence analyses.

PCR involved 60 Vbeta and 13 Jbeta primers. TCRdb keeps only in-frame clones here, not all; method: immunoSEQ multiplex PCR. Here the sample spans 200,000 or so clones, nearly 80% being singletons. The germline V gene has CDR1 SGDLS and CDR2 YYNGEE. The CDR3 has 13 amino acids. Trimming left V 1 base short and J 4 bases short, with 7 bases between. This clone was found a few times. What it recognizes is unknown. The V call is TRBV9, the J call TRBJ2-3; a possible D gene is TRBD2 (5 bases). The sequence was collected from a young woman in good health and CMV-seropositive. The sequencing input was PBMCs. In DNA form, the CDR3 reads TGTGCCAGCAGCGTACCCGGGGCAGATACGCAGTATTTT. Translation gives CASSVPGADTQYF.